Following are 17 T cell receptor beta chains from one sample sequenced in a study of early T cells in non-severe SARS-CoV-2 infection. A single record per CDR3 protein comes from TCRdb applying MiXCR to the 5' RACE reads. The sample holds about 26,000 distinct CDR3 sequences, roughly 4.1% seen once. What was sequenced was whole blood. The receptors shown here come from an adult who was a healthcare worker with PCR-confirmed SARS-CoV-2 infection or an uninfected control (not recorded which).

This clonotype was detected ten times or more. The rearrangement uses TRBV7-8 and TRBJ2-3, with D hard to call. The length of the CDR3 is 14 residues. Trimming cost V 3 bases and J 6 bases, with 13 bases left between them. CDR1 and CDR2 from the germline V gene are SGHVS and FQNEAQ. The CDR3 reads CASSFLPDGDTQYF. The CDR3 DNA sequence: TGTGCCAGCAGCTTTCTGCCCGATGGGGATACGCAGTATTTT. Looking up the rest from reference TRBV7-8 and TRBJ2-3 gives the full variable domain: GAGVSQSPRYKVAKRGQDVALRCDPISGHVSLFWYQQALGQGPEFLTYFQNEAQLDKSGLPSDRFFAERPEGSVSTLKIQRTQQEDSAVYLCASSFLPDGDTQYFGPGTRLTVL.

At least ten counts were recorded for this clonotype. The V gene is TRBV11-2, the J gene TRBJ2-7; tentatively, D is TRBD2 (5 bases). Looked up from germline, CDR1 is SGHAT and CDR2 is FQNNGV. The ends were cut back, 1 base at V and 2 bases at J, with 6 bases in the middle. The CDR3 extends over 13 amino acids. The CDR3 sequence is CASSLGGTYEQYF. Written as DNA, the CDR3 is TGTGCCAGCAGCTTAGGAGGGACCTACGAGCAGTACTTC.

This clonotype was counted ten times or more. This chain uses TRBV20-1 with TRBJ1-2; D is perhaps TRBD1 (5 bases). V was trimmed by 1 base and J by 6 bases, leaving 12 bases between them. CDR1 and CDR2 from the germline V gene are DFQATT and SNEGSKA (reference sequence). The CDR3 contains 13 residues. CDR3 in amino acids: CSARVGQGNGYTF. DNA of the CDR3: TGCAGTGCTAGAGTAGGGCAGGGAAATGGCTACACCTTC.

This clonotype was counted at least ten times. V gene TRBV7-2 combines with J gene TRBJ2-6; the D gene is possibly TRBD1 (6 bases). CDR1 is SGHTA, CDR2 FQGNSA, per germline. This CDR3 has 17 residues. V was pared by 5 bases and J by 1 base, with 15 bases between. The CDR3 spells CASSLTFTGSGANVLTF. The CDR3 coding sequence is TGTGCCAGCAGCCTAACATTCACAGGGTCTGGGGCCAACGTCCTGACTTTC. The variable domain in full, completed from reference TRBV7-2 and TRBJ2-6, reads GAGVSQSPSNKVTEKGKDVELRCDPISGHTALYWYRQSLGQGLEFLIYFQGNSAPDKSGLPSDRFSAERTGGSVSTLTIQRTQQEDSAVYLCASSLTFTGSGANVLTFGAGSRLTVL.

This chain joins TRBV14 and TRBJ2-7; 7 nucleotides match TRBD1. V lost 0 bases and J lost 4; bases outside the gene matches: 6. The CDR3 is made up of 15 amino acids. Germline CDR1 SGHDN, CDR2 FVKESK. CDR3: CASSQETGSGYEQYF. The CDR3, as DNA: TGTGCCAGCAGCCAAGAGACAGGGAGTGGATACGAGCAGTACTTC. Combining the CDR3 with reference TRBV14 and TRBJ2-7 gives the whole variable domain EAGVTQFPSHSVIEKGQTVTLRCDPISGHDNLYWYRRVMGKEIKFLLHFVKESKQDESGMPNNRFLAERTGGTYSTLKVQPAELEDSGVYFCASSQETGSGYEQYFGPGTRLTVT.

This clonotype has at least ten counts. The chain joins TRBV6-1 to TRBJ2-7; 7 bases align to TRBD2. The V segment lost 2 bases and the J segment 4 bases; nucleotides outside the gene matches: 20. The V gene's germline CDR1 is MNHNS and CDR2 SASEGT. The CDR3 extends over 19 amino acids. CDR3 loop: CASSEHFSGGSYPGYEQYF. CDR3 sequence (DNA): TGTGCCAGCAGTGAACATTTCTCCGGCGGGAGTTATCCTGGATACGAGCAGTACTTC.

In this sample, this clonotype turned up many times. The rearrangement uses TRBV20-1 and TRBJ1-1; 7 bases map to TRBD1. V lost 5 bases, J lost 4 bases, and 7 bases stayed unmatched. CDR3 length equals 13 residues. CDR1 is DFQATT, CDR2 SNEGSKA, per germline (reference sequence). The CDR3 loop is CSARTGGITEAFF. In nucleotides, the CDR3 is TGCAGTGCTCGGACAGGAGGGATCACTGAAGCTTTCTTT.

Ten or more counts support this clonotype. V gene TRBV10-2 combines with J gene TRBJ2-3, with TRBD2 matching 10 bases. Germline V gene lookup returns CDR1 WSHSY and CDR2 SAAADI. The length of the CDR3 is 17 residues. V dropped 3 bases and J dropped 1; count of bases not matched to a gene: 7. CDR3 sequence: CASSDELAGVGTDTQYF. Here the CDR3 DNA reads TGCGCCAGCAGTGACGAGCTAGCGGGAGTGGGCACAGATACGCAGTATTTT.

J is TRBJ2-3 and V is TRBV3-1; D ambiguous. CDR1 is LGHDT and CDR2 is YNNKEL in the germline V gene (reference sequence). Deletions cut 1 base from V and 9 bases from J, with 11 bases between. The CDR3 consists of 13 residues. CDR3 in DNA: TGTGCCAGCAGCCAAGGAACCCCTAACACGCAGTATTTT. Translating it yields CASSQGTPNTQYF.

This clonotype was counted only a few times. V and J are TRBV5-6 and TRBJ1-1, with TRBD1 matching 7 bases. This CDR3 spans 16 amino acids. The trim removed 3 bases at V and 3 bases at J, leaving 11 bases unmatched. From germline, CDR1 is SGHDT and CDR2 YYEEEE. The CDR3, as DNA: TGTGCCAGCAGCTGGCGTAAGGGGGCGAAGGACACTGAAGCTTTCTTT. This codes for CASSWRKGAKDTEAFF.

The chain couples TRBV7-9 to TRBJ1-4; D might be TRBD1 (5 bases). The V and J ends lost 3 bases and 4 bases respectively, with 12 bases between them. The CDR3 runs to 15 residues. CDR1 is SEHNR and CDR2 is FQNEAQ in the germline V gene (reference sequence). The CDR3 DNA reads as TGTGCCAGCAGCTTTCGGGGACTTGGTAATGAAAAACTGTTTTTT. This gives the protein CASSFRGLGNEKLFF.

This clonotype was seen more than once but under ten times. Just one base apart from a much larger clone, this may be a read error. This rearrangement joins TRBV9 to TRBJ2-5; D might be TRBD2 (5 bases). The CDR3 sequence is 15 residues long. CDR1 and CDR2 (germline): SGDLS, YYNGEE. CDR3 loop: CASCVGNGRGETQYF. The CDR3 region has the DNA TGTGCCAGCTGCGTAGGGAATGGTCGGGGAGAGACCCAGTACTTC.

This clonotype was counted many times. J is TRBJ1-1 and V is TRBV21-1; the table assigns TRBD1, which was not confirmed against the DNA. TRBV21-1 is described as a pseudogene. The CDR3 consists of 16 residues. The CDR3 spells CASSKDLVRGQAEAFF. As DNA, the CDR3 is TGTGCCAGCAGCAAAGATTTAGTCAGGGGGCAGGCTGAAGCTTTCTTT.

This clonotype was seen many times. The chain combines TRBV11-2 with TRBJ1-3, with 8 positions matching TRBD1. This CDR3 spans 16 amino acids. Germline V gene lookup returns CDR1 SGHAT and CDR2 FQNNGV. Trimming removed 5 bases from V and 0 bases from J; junction bases left unmatched: 6. Written as DNA, the CDR3 is TGTGCCAGCAGCGGGGACAGGCCACACTCTGGAAACACCATATATTTT. Residues: CASSGDRPHSGNTIYF.

This clonotype has a count of ten or more. The gene calls are TRBV4-3 and TRBJ1-1; D may be TRBD1 (5 bases). CDR1 and CDR2 from the germline V gene are LGHNA and YSLEER. CDR3 length equals 15 residues. V was clipped by 4 bases and J by 2 bases, with 14 bases between them. The CDR3 region is CASSLSQGSNTEAFF. The CDR3, as DNA: TGCGCCAGCAGCCTCAGTCAGGGTTCTAACACTGAAGCTTTCTTT.

This clonotype has a handful of counts. The V call is TRBV5-1, the J call TRBJ1-2; the D is unclear. CDR3 length equals 12 residues. Trimming stripped 3 bases from V and 10 bases from J, with 13 bases between. CDR1 is SGHRS and CDR2 is YFSETQ in the germline V gene. This CDR3 reads CASSSQPDSYTF. Written as DNA, the CDR3 is TGCGCCAGCAGCTCGCAGCCAGACTCCTACACCTTC.

This clonotype was detected ten times or more. The chain has TRBV7-2 and TRBJ1-1, with 7 bases lining up with TRBD1. The CDR3 is 14 amino acids. Looked up from germline, CDR1 is SGHTA and CDR2 is FQGNSA. V lost 5 bases, J lost 4 bases, and 7 bases stayed unmatched. CDR3 in amino acids: CASSPEAGGTEAFF. CDR3 coding DNA: TGTGCCAGCAGCCCAGAGGCAGGGGGCACTGAAGCTTTCTTT.